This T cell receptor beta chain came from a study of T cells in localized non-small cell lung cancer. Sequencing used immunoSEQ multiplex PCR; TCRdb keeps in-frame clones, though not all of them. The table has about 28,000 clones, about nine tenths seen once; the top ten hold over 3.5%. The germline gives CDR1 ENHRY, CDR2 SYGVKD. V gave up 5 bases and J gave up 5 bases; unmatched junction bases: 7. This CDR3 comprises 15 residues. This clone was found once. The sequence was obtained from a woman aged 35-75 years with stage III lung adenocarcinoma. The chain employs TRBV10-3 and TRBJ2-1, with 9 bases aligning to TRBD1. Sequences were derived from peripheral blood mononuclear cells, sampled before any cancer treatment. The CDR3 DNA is TGTGCCATCAGTAGTACCGGGACAGGGAACAATGAGCAGTTCTTC. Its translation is CAISSTGTGNNEQFF.